Shown below are 15 T cell receptor beta chains from a single sample sequenced in a study of beta chain features in type 1 diabetes. Sequenced material consisted of expressed TCRB transcripts (all of the isolated RNA was reverse transcribed). Sequencing was performed with immunoSEQ multiplex PCR; in TCRdb, only in-frame clones are kept and a portion is missing. The profile covers roughly 40,000 clones, with approximately 49% appearing a single time and 0.6% to 0.85% taken by the ten largest. The sequenced sample was central memory CD4+ T cells from blood. The receptors derive from a woman aged 18-29 years in good health.

The chain carries TRBV2 and TRBJ2-5; TRBD1 is a possible D gene (5 bases). Trimming removed 0 bases at V and 5 bases at J, with 10 bases between. Germline V gives CDR1 SNHLY, CDR2 FYNNEI. This CDR3 has 14 residues. CDR3 sequence (DNA): TGTGCCAGCAGTGAAGCTACGGCAGGGGAGACCCAGTACTTC. Translation gives CASSEATAGETQYF.

The chain employs TRBV2 and TRBJ1-5; TRBD1 is a possible D gene (5 bases). V dropped 3 bases and J dropped 0 bases, with 18 bases sitting between them. Per the germline V gene, CDR1 is SNHLY and CDR2 is FYNNEI. CDR3 length: 18 residues. The chain's CDR3 is CASSDLWEGRYSNQPQHF. CDR3 DNA sequence: TGTGCCAGCAGTGACCTTTGGGAGGGGAGATATAGCAATCAGCCCCAGCATTTT.

This clone was detected only a few times. The DNA for the CDR3 is TGTGCCTGGAGAGCGCCAGGGGGGCCCGGTGGCTACACCTTC. Its translation: CAWRAPGGPGGYTF. The chain carries TRBV30 and TRBJ1-2; 7 bases agree with TRBD1. Germline CDR1 and CDR2: GTSNPN and SVGIG (reference sequence). CDR3 length equals 14 residues. V dropped 3 bases and J dropped 7; count of bases not matched to a gene: 11. Complete variable domain (other parts from reference TRBV30 and TRBJ1-2): SQTIHQWPATLVQPVGSPLSLECTVEGTSNPNLYWYRQAAGRGLQLLFYSVGIGQISSEVPQNLSASRPQDRQFILSSKKLLLSDSGFYLCAWRAPGGPGGYTFGSGTRLTVV.

The chain uses TRBV5-1 and TRBJ1-1; TRBD1 might be the D (5 bases). Trimming removed 4 bases at V and 1 base at J, with 8 bases between. This CDR3 is 13 amino acids long. In germline, CDR1 is SGHRS, CDR2 YFSETQ. The DNA of the CDR3 is TGCGCCAGCAGCCGACAGACGAACACTGAAGCTTTCTTT. Translated: CASSRQTNTEAFF. The complete variable domain, with remaining parts taken from reference TRBV5-1 and TRBJ1-1, reads KAGVTQTPRYLIKTRGQQVTLSCSPISGHRSVSWYQQTPGQGLQFLFEYFSETQRNKGNFPGRFSGRQFSNSRSEMNVSTLELGDSALYLCASSRQTNTEAFFGQGTRLTVV.

This chain connects TRBV5-1 to TRBJ2-7; 9 positions agree with TRBD1. The CDR3 is 15 residues long. CDR1 SGHRS and CDR2 YFSETQ come from the germline V gene. Trimming at V came to 9 bases and at J to 0 bases, leaving 10 bases not matched to a gene. The DNA for the CDR3 is TGCGCCACCACTCCCGGGACAGGGAGCTCCTACGAGCAGTACTTC. Its protein product is CATTPGTGSSYEQYF.

The J gene is TRBJ1-1, the V gene TRBV7-8; 8 bases map to TRBD1. CDR3 length: 16 amino acids. Losses at the gene ends were 1 base for V and 1 base for J; bases not matched to a gene: 5. CDR1 SGHVS and CDR2 FQNEAQ come from the germline V gene. The CDR3 DNA sequence: TGTGCCAGCAGCTTAGAGACGGGACAGGCGAACACTGAAGCTTTCTTT. It encodes CASSLETGQANTEAFF.

This clone was observed a handful of times. The chain links TRBV2 to TRBJ1-2, with D perhaps TRBD1 (5 bases). Trimming cost V 1 base and J 7 bases, with 16 bases left between them. The CDR3 has 15 amino acids. Per germline, CDR1 SNHLY and CDR2 FYNNEI. The CDR3 loop reads CASSEGWRGSGGYTF. The CDR3 DNA follows: TGTGCCAGCAGTGAAGGGTGGAGGGGTTCGGGTGGCTACACCTTC.

The chain has TRBV6-1 and TRBJ2-7; the match to TRBD1 covers 7 bases. This CDR3 has 15 amino acids. Germline V gives CDR1 MNHNS, CDR2 SASEGT. The V segment lost 5 bases and the J segment 2 bases; nucleotides outside the gene matches: 9. The CDR3 DNA reads TGTGCCAGCAGTATACAGGGGCAGGGGGCCTACGAGCAGTACTTC. It translates to CASSIQGQGAYEQYF.

V gene TRBV29-1 combines with J gene TRBJ1-5; D possibly corresponds to TRBD1 (5 bases). The CDR3 loop spans 13 amino acids. The ends were cut back, 7 bases at V and 4 bases at J, with 14 bases in the middle. Germline V gene sequence: CDR1 SQVTM, CDR2 ANQGSEA. The CDR3 loop reads CSAGDSRNQPQHF. Here the CDR3 DNA reads TGCAGCGCGGGTGACAGTCGGAATCAGCCCCAGCATTTT.

The genes are TRBV9 and TRBJ2-2; 14 bases map to TRBD2. The CDR3 has 18 amino acids. Germline trimming cut 4 bases from V and 5 bases from J; bases unmatched to any gene: 10. The germline V gene encodes CDR1 SGDLS and CDR2 YYNGEE. This chain's CDR3 is CASSLTTSGRARTGELFF. As DNA, the CDR3 is TGTGCCAGCAGCCTTACGACTAGCGGGAGGGCTCGGACCGGGGAGCTGTTTTTT.

V and J are TRBV11-1 and TRBJ2-5; D is perhaps TRBD1 (5 bases). CDR1 SGHAT and CDR2 FQDESV come from the germline V gene (reference sequence). The CDR3 sequence is 11 residues long. V lost 5 bases, J lost 11 bases, and 12 bases lay in between. This CDR3 is CASSPSTEQYF. CDR3 nucleotides: TGTGCCAGCAGCCCCTCGACAGAGCAGTACTTC.

The J gene is TRBJ2-3, the V gene TRBV28; TRBD2 is a possible D gene (6 bases). V shed 7 bases and J shed 3 bases, with 14 bases lying between them. The V gene's germline CDR1 is MDHEN and CDR2 SYDVKM. The length of the CDR3 is 14 residues. This chain's CDR3 is CASTAGGNTDTQYF. DNA for the CDR3: TGTGCCAGCACCGCGGGCGGGAATACAGATACGCAGTATTTT.

The rearrangement joins TRBV6-5 to TRBJ2-3, with TRBD2 as a possible D gene (6 bases). The germline V and J ends were trimmed by 8 bases and 6 bases, with 9 bases remaining between them. Germline CDR1 reads MNHEY; CDR2 reads SVGAGI. The CDR3 consists of 11 residues. The CDR3, as DNA: TGTGCCAGCCTGGACTACGATACGCAGTATTTT. It is translated as CASLDYDTQYF.

This clone has only a few counts. This chain joins TRBV5-1 and TRBJ1-1; D not resolved. V lost 0 bases, J lost 4 bases, and 16 bases lay in between. Germline-derived CDR1 and CDR2 are SGHRS and YFSETQ. The CDR3 runs 16 residues. CDR3 nucleotides: TGCGCCAGCAGCTTGGCCGCCTCAGGCCGTATCACTGAAGCTTTCTTT. Translated: CASSLAASGRITEAFF.

This clone was seen only a few times. The V and J genes are TRBV29-1 and TRBJ2-5, with a possible D match to TRBD1 (6 bases). The CDR3 has 14 amino acids. V gave up 6 bases and J gave up 5 bases, with 19 bases separating them. Per the germline V gene, CDR1 is SQVTM and CDR2 is ANQGSEA. In DNA form, the CDR3 reads TGCAGCGTCGGTAGGGGGATAGGTGGGGAGACCCAGTACTTC. Protein product: CSVGRGIGGETQYF.